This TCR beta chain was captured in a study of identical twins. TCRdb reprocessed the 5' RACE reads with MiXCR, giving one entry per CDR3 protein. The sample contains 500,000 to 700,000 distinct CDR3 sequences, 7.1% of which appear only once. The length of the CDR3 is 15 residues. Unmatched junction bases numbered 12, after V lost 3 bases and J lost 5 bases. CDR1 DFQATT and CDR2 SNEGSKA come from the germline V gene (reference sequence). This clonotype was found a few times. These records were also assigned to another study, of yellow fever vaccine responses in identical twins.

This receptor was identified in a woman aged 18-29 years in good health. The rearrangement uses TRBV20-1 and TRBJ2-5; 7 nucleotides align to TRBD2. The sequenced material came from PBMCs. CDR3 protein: CSASVQGLPQETQYF. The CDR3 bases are TGCAGTGCTAGTGTCCAGGGACTACCCCAGGAGACCCAGTACTTC.